The 10 T cell receptor beta chains presented below share a single source sample, sequenced in a study of T cell responses to AZD1222 COVID-19 vaccine. Measured with immunoSEQ multiplex PCR; TCRdb has only the in-frame clones, and not every one. The sample shows roughly 190,000 clones, over 85% of them seen only once. This sample comprised peripheral blood, obtained on day 0 of AZD1222 vaccination. The source of these receptors is an adult in good health.

The chain recombines TRBV5-8 with TRBJ2-5; D remains unclear. Germline CDR1 and CDR2: SGHTS and YDEGEE. The length of the CDR3 is 12 residues. The V end lost 0 bases, the J end lost 5 bases, and 5 bases lay between the germline ends. CDR3: CASSLASETQYF. CDR3 bases: TGTGCCAGCAGCTTGGCCTCGGAGACCCAGTACTTC.

The rearrangement uses TRBV6-5 and TRBJ1-2; D perhaps matches TRBD1 (5 bases). Germline V lookup: CDR1 MNHEY, CDR2 SVGAGI. The length of the CDR3 is 13 residues. The germline V and J ends were trimmed by 2 bases and 7 bases, with 11 bases remaining between them. As DNA, the CDR3 is TGTGCCAGCAGTTACCTATCAGGGTCTGGCTACACCTTC. It codes for CASSYLSGSGYTF.

This clone occurred once. V gene TRBV20-1 combines with J gene TRBJ2-7; no clear D gene. CDR1 is DFQATT and CDR2 is SNEGSKA in the germline V gene (reference sequence). The CDR3 has 10 residues. V lost 5 bases and J 3 bases, leaving 5 bases between the germline ends. The DNA of the CDR3 is TGCAGTGCTCTCAGCTACGAGCAGTACTTC. Translating gives CSALSYEQYF.

The rearrangement joins TRBV6-6 to TRBJ1-2; D unclear. The CDR3 extends over 16 amino acids. Germline CDR1 and CDR2: MNHNY and SVGAGI (reference sequence). Trimming removed 7 bases from V and 5 bases from J, with 23 bases in between. The CDR3 sequence: CASTNPQNTGRYGYTF. CDR3 nucleotides: TGTGCCAGCACCAACCCGCAAAACACCGGGCGATATGGCTACACCTTC.

The chain employs TRBV10-2 and TRBJ1-6; 7 nucleotides align to TRBD1. The germline V gene encodes CDR1 WSHSY and CDR2 SAAADI. The junction had 9 bases not matched to a gene; V was cut back by 4 bases and J by 9 bases. The CDR3 has 15 amino acids. Here the CDR3 reads CASSVPGGYGSPLHF. CDR3 DNA: TGCGCCAGCAGTGTGCCAGGGGGTTACGGTTCACCCCTCCACTTT.

This chain uses TRBV5-4 with TRBJ2-1; 10 nucleotides agree with TRBD1. There are 14 residues in the CDR3. Germline CDR1 is SGHNT and CDR2 is YYREEE (reference sequence). After removal of 4 bases from V and 9 bases from J, the junction contained 7 bases not matched to a gene. CDR3 nucleotide sequence: TGTGCCAGCAGCGGGGACAGGGGTTTGTTTGAGCAGTTCTTC. Amino acid sequence: CASSGDRGLFEQFF.

This clone is a singleton in its sample. V is TRBV6-1 and J is TRBJ2-7, with 12 bases lining up with TRBD1. Per the germline V gene, CDR1 is MNHNS and CDR2 is SASEGT. This CDR3 region has 15 residues. Unmatched junction bases numbered 11, after V lost 3 bases and J lost 11 bases. The CDR3 region has the DNA TGTGCCAGCAGTGACGGGACAGGGGGCGCAGTTCCCAAGTACTTC. Translated, it gives CASSDGTGGAVPKYF.

This sequence joins TRBV19 and TRBJ2-2, with TRBD1 identical over 10 bases. This CDR3 region has 18 residues. V lost 3 bases to trimming and J lost 5 bases; unmatched junction nucleotides: 12. CDR1 is LNHDA, CDR2 SQIVND, per germline (reference sequence). CDR3 in amino acids: CASSIFTFGQGGTGELFF. CDR3 coding DNA: TGTGCCAGTAGTATTTTTACTTTCGGACAGGGGGGAACCGGGGAGCTGTTTTTT. The complete variable domain, with remaining parts taken from reference TRBV19 and TRBJ2-2, reads DGGITQSPKYLFRKEGQNVTLSCEQNLNHDAMYWYRQDPGQGLRLIYYSQIVNDFQKGDIAEGYSVSREKKESFPLTVTSAQKNPTAFYLCASSIFTFGQGGTGELFFGEGSRLTVL.

This chain uses TRBV2 with TRBJ2-2, with 7 nucleotides matching TRBD1. The J segment lost 6 bases and the V segment lost 6 bases, leaving 7 bases of the junction unmatched. The CDR3 is 14 residues long. Germline V lookup: CDR1 SNHLY, CDR2 FYNNEI. CDR3 DNA sequence: TGTGCCAGCAGATACGACAGGGTCCCCGGGGAGCTGTTTTTT. Its translation is CASRYDRVPGELFF.

The chain couples TRBV13 to TRBJ2-5; D is unclear. CDR3 length equals 16 residues. V lost 3 bases to trimming and J lost 2 bases, with 16 bases between them. The germline CDR1 and CDR2 sequences are PRHDT and FYEKMQ (reference sequence). The CDR3 bases are TGTGCCAGCAGCTTGGCTCTACCCCCAGAACAAGAGACCCAGTACTTC. It is translated as CASSLALPPEQETQYF.